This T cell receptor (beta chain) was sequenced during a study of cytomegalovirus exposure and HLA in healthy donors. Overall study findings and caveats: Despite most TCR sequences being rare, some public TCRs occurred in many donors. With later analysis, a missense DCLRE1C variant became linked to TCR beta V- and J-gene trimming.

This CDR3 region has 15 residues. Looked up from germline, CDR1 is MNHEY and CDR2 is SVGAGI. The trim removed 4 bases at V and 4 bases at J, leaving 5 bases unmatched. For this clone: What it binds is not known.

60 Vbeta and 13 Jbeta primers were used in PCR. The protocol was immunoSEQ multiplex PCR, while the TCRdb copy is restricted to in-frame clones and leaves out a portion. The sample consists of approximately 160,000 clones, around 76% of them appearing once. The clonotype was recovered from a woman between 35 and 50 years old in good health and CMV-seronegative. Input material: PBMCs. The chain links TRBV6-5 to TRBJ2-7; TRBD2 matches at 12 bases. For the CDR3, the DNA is TGTGCCAGCAGTTCCCGGACTAGCGGGAAGTACGAGCAGTACTTC. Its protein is CASSSRTSGKYEQYF.